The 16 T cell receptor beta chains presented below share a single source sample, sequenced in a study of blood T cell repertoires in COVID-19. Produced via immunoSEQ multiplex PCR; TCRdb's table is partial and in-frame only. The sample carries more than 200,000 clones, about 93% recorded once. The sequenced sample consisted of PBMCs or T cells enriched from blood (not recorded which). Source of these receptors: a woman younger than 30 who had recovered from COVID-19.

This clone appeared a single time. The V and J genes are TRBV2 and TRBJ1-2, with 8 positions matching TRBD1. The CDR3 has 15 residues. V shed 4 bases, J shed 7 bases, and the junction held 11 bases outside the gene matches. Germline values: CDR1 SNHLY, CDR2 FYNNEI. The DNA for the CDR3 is TGTGCCAGCAGTGCAGAGGGACAGGTGTCAGGTGGCTACACCTTC. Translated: CASSAEGQVSGGYTF.

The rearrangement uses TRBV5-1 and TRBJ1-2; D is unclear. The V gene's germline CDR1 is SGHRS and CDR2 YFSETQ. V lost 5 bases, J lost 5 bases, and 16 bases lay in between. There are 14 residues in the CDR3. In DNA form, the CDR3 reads TGCGCCAGCAGTGCGGATGTGAATTGGTATGGCTACACCTTC. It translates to CASSADVNWYGYTF.

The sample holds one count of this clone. In nucleotides, the CDR3 is TGCGCCAGCAGCACGGGGGATTTAAGCTCCTACAATGAGCAGTTCTTC. Encoded protein: CASSTGDLSSYNEQFF. The rearrangement links TRBV4-1 to TRBJ2-1, with D maybe TRBD2 (6 bases). Germline CDR1 and CDR2: MGHRA and YSYEKL. This CDR3 region has 16 residues. V was shortened by 5 bases and J by 0 bases, with 14 bases between the two germline ends.

CDR3 amino acids: CASSRQQGARYEQYF. The CDR3 region has the DNA TGCGCCAGCAGCCGCCAACAGGGGGCTAGGTACGAGCAGTACTTC. The chain links TRBV5-1 to TRBJ2-7; TRBD1 matches at 9 bases. V was clipped by 4 bases and J by 4 bases; unmatched bases: 9. Looked up from germline, CDR1 is SGHRS and CDR2 is YFSETQ. There are 15 residues in the CDR3.

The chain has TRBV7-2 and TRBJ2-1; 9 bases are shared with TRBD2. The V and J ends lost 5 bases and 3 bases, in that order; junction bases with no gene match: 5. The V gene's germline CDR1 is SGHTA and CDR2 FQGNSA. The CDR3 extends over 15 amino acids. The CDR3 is CASSPDSGSYNEQFF. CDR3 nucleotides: TGTGCCAGCAGCCCTGATAGCGGGAGCTACAATGAGCAGTTCTTC.

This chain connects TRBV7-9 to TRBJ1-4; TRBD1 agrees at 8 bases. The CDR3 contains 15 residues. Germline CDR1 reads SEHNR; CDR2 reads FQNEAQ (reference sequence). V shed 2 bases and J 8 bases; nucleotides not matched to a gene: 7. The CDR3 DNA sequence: TGTGCCAGCAGCTTAACGACAGGGGTCGGGGAAAAACTGTTTTTT. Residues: CASSLTTGVGEKLFF.

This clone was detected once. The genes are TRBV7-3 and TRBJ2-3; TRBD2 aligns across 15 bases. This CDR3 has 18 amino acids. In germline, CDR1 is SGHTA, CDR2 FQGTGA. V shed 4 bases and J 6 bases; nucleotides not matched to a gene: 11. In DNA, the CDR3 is TGTGCCAGCAGCTCATGGACTAGCGGGAGGGCCGTCGGTGATACGCAGTATTTT. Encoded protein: CASSSWTSGRAVGDTQYF.

The CDR3 nucleotides are TGTGCCAGCAGCCAAGAGAACACCAATCAGCCCCAGCATTTT. Translated, it gives CASSQENTNQPQHF. The rearrangement links TRBV4-2 to TRBJ1-5; no clear D gene. Trimming left V 0 bases short and J 3 bases short, with 6 bases between. The CDR3 is 14 amino acids. CDR1 is LGHNA, CDR2 YNFKEQ, per germline.

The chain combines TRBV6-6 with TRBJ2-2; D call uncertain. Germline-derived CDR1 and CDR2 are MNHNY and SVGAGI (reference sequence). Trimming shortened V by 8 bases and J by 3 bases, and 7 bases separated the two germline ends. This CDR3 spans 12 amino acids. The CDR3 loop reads CASEVDTGELFF. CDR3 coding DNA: TGTGCCAGCGAGGTAGACACCGGGGAGCTGTTTTTT.

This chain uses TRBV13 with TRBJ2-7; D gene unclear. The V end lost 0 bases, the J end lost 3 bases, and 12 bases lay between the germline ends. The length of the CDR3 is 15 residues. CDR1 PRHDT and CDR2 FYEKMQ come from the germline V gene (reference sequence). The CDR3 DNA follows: TGTGCCAGCAGCTTAGGGTCTAGTATTTTCTACGAGCAGTACTTC. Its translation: CASSLGSSIFYEQYF.

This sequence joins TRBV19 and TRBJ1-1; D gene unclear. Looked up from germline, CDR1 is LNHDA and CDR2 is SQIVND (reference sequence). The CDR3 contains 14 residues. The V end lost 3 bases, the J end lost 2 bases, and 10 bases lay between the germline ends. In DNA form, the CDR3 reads TGTGCCAGTAGTATCGGACTCACTAACACTGAAGCTTTCTTT. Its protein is CASSIGLTNTEAFF.

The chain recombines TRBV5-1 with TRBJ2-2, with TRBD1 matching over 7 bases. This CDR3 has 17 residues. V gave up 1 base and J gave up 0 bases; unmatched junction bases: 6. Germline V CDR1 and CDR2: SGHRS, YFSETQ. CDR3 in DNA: TGCGCCAGCAGCTTGAACCTCCAGGGGGCGAACACCGGGGAGCTGTTTTTT. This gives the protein CASSLNLQGANTGELFF.

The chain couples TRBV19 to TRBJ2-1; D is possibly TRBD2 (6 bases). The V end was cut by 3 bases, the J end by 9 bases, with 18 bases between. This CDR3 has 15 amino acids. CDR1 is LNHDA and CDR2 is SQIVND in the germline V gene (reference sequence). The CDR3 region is CASSILPDGGGEQFF. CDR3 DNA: TGTGCCAGTAGTATCCTTCCGGATGGGGGAGGTGAGCAGTTCTTC.

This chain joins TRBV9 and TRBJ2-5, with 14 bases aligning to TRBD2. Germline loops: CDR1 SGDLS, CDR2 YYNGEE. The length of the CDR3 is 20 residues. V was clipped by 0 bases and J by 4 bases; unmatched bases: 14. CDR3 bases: TGTGCCAGCAGCGTAGCGGGACTAGCGGGAGCGTCTGAAAAGCGAGAGACCCAGTACTTC. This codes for CASSVAGLAGASEKRETQYF. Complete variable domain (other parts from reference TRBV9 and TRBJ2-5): DSGVTQTPKHLITATGQRVTLRCSPRSGDLSVYWYQQSLDQGLQFLIQYYNGEERAKGNILERFSAQQFPDLHSELNLSSLELGDSALYFCASSVAGLAGASEKRETQYFGPGTRLLVL.

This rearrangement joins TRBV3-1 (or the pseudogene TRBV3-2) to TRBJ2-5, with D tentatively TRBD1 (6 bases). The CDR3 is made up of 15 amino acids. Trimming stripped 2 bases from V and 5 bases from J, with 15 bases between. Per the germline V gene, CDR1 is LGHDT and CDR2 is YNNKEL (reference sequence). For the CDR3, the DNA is TGTGCCAGCAGCCAAATGACAGGAGTAAAGGAGACCCAGTACTTC. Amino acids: CASSQMTGVKETQYF.

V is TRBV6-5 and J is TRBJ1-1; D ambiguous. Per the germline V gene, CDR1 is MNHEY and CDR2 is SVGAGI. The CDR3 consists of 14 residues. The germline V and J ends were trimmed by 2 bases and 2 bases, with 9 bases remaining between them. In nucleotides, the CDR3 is TGTGCCAGCAGTTACGCGGTAGATAACACTGAAGCTTTCTTT. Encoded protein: CASSYAVDNTEAFF.